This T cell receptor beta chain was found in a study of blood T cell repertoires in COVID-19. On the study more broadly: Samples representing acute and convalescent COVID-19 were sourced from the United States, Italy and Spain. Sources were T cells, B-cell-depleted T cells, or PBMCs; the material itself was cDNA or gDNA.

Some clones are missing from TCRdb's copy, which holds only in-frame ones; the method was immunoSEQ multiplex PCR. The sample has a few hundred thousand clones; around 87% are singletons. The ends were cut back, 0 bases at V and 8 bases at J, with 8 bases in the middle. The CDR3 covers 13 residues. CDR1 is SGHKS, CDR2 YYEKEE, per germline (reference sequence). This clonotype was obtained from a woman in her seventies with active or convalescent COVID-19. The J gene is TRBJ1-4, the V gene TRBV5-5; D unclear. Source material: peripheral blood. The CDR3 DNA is TGTGCCAGCAGCTTGGCCTTCACAGAAAAACTGTTTTTT. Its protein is CASSLAFTEKLFF.